This T cell receptor (beta chain) originates from a study of radiation and T cells in renal cell carcinoma. Study-level points and caveats: Without pretreatment biopsies, baseline tumor clonotype presence was undetermined.

As for time point: blood 4 weeks post-SBRT, at nephrectomy. This sample's treatment: 15 Gy SBRT to primary tumor, nephrectomy 4 weeks later. Nephrectomy followed 15 Gy stereotactic body radiation by 4 weeks. Radiation-treated patients gave blood at baseline, week 2 and week 4. In regard to this clone: Its antigen is as yet unknown.

Germline CDR1 SGHAT, CDR2 FQNNGV. V dropped 5 bases and J dropped 3 bases, with 14 bases sitting between them. The CDR3 totals 14 residues. Data came from immunoSEQ multiplex PCR; TCRdb stores just in-frame clones and leaves some out. The sample yields 150,000 to 200,000 clones, about 85% seen once. The specimen comprised blood, sampled from a patient whose treatment included radiotherapy and nephrectomy. This TCR was sampled from a woman aged 45-65 years with renal cell carcinoma. This sequence joins TRBV11-2 and TRBJ2-7, with D uncertain. The CDR3 sequence is CASSVSKRNYEQYF. The CDR3 bases are TGTGCCAGCAGCGTTAGTAAGAGGAACTACGAGCAGTACTTC.